This T cell receptor (beta chain) was retrieved from a study of blood T cell repertoires in COVID-19. Study in general: The United States, Italy and Spain provided the acute and convalescent COVID-19 samples. T cells, B-cell-depleted T cells, or PBMCs provided the cDNA or gDNA that served as material.

CDR3 length equals 16 residues. V lost 5 bases and J 8 bases, leaving 21 bases between the germline ends. Germline values: CDR1 SEHNR, CDR2 FQNEAQ (reference sequence). The authors' processing: Estimated nucleated cell counts came from reference gene primer amplification. TCRdb keeps only in-frame clones here, not all; method: immunoSEQ multiplex PCR. The V and J calls and clone size come from that table; D and trimming were worked out from the DNA. The table lists approximately 280,000 clones, about nine tenths of them singletons. Source material: peripheral blood. This receptor was identified in a man aged 50 or older with acute or convalescent COVID-19. The V and J genes are TRBV7-9 and TRBJ1-4; no reliable D call. CDR3 DNA sequence: TGTGCCAGCAGCCACCTAATTGGGCGGGGAGGCGAAAAACTGTTTTTT. This translates into CASSHLIGRGGEKLFF.